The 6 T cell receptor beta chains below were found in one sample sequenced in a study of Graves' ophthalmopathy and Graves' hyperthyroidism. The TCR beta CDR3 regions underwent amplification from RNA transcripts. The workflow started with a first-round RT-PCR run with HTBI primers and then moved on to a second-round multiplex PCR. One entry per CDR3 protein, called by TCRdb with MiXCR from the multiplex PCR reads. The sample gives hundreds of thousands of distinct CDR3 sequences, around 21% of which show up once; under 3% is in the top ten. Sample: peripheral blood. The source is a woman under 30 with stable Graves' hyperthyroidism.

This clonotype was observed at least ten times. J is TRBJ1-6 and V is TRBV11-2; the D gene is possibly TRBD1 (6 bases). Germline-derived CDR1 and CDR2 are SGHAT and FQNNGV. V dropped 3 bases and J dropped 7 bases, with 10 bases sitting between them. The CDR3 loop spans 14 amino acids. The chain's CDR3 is CASSFSGDNSPLHF. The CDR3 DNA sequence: TGTGCCAGCAGCTTTTCAGGGGACAATTCACCCCTCCACTTT. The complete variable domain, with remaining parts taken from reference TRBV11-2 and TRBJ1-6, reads EAGVAQSPRYKIIEKRQSVAFWCNPISGHATLYWYQQILGQGPKLLIQFQNNGVVDDSQLPKDRFSAERLKGVDSTLKIQPAKLEDSAVYLCASSFSGDNSPLHFGNGTRLTVT.

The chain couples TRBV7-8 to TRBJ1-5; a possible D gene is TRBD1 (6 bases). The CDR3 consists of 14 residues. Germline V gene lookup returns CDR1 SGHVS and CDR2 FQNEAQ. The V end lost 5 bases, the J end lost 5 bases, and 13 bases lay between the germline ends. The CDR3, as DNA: TGTGCCAGCAGCGCGGCGACAGGTCATCAGCCCCAGCATTTT. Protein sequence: CASSAATGHQPQHF. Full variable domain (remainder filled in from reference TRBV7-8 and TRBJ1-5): GAGVSQSPRYKVAKRGQDVALRCDPISGHVSLFWYQQALGQGPEFLTYFQNEAQLDKSGLPSDRFFAERPEGSVSTLKIQRTQQEDSAVYLCASSAATGHQPQHFGDGTRLSIL.

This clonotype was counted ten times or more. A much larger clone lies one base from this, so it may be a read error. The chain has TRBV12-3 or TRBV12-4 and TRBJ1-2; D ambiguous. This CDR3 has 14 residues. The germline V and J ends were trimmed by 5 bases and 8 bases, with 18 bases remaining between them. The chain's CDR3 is CASSLNALATGYTF. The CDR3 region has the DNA TGTGCCAGCAGTCTGAACGCCCTAGCCACCGGCTACACCTTC.

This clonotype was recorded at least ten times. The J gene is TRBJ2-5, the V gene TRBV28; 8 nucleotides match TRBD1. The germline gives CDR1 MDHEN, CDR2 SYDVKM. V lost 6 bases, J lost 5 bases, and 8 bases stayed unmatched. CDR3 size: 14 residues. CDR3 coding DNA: TGTGCCAGCAGACAGACAGGGGACGGGGAGACCCAGTACTTC. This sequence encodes CASRQTGDGETQYF.

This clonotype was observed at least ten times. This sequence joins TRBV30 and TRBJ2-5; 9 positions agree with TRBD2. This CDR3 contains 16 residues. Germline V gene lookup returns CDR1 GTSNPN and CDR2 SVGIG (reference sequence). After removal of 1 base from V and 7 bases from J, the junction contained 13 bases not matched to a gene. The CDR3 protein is CAWSGGLAGTGRTQYF. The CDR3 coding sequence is TGTGCCTGGAGTGGGGGGCTAGCGGGAACAGGTCGGACCCAGTACTTC.

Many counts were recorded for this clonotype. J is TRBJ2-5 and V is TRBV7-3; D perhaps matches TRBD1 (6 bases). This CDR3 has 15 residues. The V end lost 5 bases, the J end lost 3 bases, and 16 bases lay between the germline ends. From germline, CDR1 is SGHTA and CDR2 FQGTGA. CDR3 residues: CASSLAGTPKETQYF. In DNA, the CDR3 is TGTGCCAGCAGCCTCGCCGGGACACCGAAAGAGACCCAGTACTTC.